This T cell receptor beta chain derives from a study of OX40 agonist ivuxolimab in advanced cancers. Assay used: immunoSEQ multiplex PCR; TCRdb lists only in-frame clones, some missing. The sample consists of about 64,000 clones, around 84% of them appearing once. This CDR3 region has 13 residues. CDR1 SNHLY and CDR2 FYNNEI come from the germline V gene. Trimming shortened V by 8 bases and J by 8 bases, and 16 bases separated the two germline ends. This receptor was identified in an adult with an advanced solid tumor such as melanoma, head and neck, liver or kidney cancer. The source material was CD4+ or CD8+ T cells sorted from blood, sampled in a trial of the OX40 agonist ivuxolimab. This chain uses TRBV2 with TRBJ2-1, with D possibly being TRBD1 (5 bases). The chain's CDR3 is CASFRDVGDEQFF. CDR3 DNA sequence: TGTGCCAGCTTCAGGGATGTTGGTGATGAGCAGTTCTTC.